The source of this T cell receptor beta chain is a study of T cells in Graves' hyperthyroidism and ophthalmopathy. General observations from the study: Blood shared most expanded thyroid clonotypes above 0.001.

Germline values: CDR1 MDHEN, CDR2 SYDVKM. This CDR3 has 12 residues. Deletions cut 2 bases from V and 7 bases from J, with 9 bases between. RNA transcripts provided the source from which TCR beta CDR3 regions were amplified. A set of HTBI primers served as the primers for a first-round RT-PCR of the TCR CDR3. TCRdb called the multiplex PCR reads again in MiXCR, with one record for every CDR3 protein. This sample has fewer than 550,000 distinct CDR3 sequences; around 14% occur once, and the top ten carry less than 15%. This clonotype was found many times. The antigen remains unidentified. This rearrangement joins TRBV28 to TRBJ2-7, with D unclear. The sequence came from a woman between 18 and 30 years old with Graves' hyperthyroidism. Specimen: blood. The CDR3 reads CASSLTDGEQYF. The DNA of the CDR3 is TGTGCCAGCAGTTTAACTGACGGGGAGCAGTACTTC. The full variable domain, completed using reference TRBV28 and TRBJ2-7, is DVKVTQSSRYLVKRTGEKVFLECVQDMDHENMFWYRQDPGLGLRLIYFSYDVKMKEKGDIPEGYSVSREKKERFSLILESASTNQTSMYLCASSLTDGEQYFGPGTRLTVT.